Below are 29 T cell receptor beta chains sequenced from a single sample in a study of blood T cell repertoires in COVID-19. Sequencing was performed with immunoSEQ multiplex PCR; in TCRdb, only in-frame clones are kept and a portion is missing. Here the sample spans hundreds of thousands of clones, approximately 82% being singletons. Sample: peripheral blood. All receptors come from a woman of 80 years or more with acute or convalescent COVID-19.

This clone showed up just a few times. The CDR3, as DNA: TGTGCCAGCAGCCAAGGATCACAGGGGGCGGAAAAACTGTTTTTT. Translating gives CASSQGSQGAEKLFF. This chain links TRBV3-1 (or the pseudogene TRBV3-2) with TRBJ1-4; 9 positions agree with TRBD1. The CDR3 runs 15 residues. The trim removed 1 base at V and 8 bases at J, leaving 5 bases unmatched. Germline V CDR1 and CDR2: LGHDT, YNNKEL (reference sequence).

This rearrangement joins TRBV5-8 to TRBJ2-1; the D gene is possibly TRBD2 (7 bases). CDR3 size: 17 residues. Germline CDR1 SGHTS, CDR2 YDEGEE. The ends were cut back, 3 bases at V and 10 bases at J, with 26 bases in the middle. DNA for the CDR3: TGTGCCAGCAGCTCCGGAGGGGGGGGAGTGGGGTTCTTCGAGCAGTTCTTC. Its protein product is CASSSGGGGVGFFEQFF.

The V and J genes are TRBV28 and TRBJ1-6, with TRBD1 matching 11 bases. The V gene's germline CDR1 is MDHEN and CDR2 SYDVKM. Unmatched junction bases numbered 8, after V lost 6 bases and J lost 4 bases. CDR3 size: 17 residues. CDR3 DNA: TGTGCCAGCAGGACCGAGGACAGGGGGCATTATAATTCACCCCTCCACTTT. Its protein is CASRTEDRGHYNSPLHF.

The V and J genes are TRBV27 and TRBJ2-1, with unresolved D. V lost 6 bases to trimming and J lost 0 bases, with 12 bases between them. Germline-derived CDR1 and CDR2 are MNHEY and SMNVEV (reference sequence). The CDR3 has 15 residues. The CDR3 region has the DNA TGTGCCAGCAGCCTCGACACCTTCTCCTACAATGAGCAGTTCTTC. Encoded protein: CASSLDTFSYNEQFF.

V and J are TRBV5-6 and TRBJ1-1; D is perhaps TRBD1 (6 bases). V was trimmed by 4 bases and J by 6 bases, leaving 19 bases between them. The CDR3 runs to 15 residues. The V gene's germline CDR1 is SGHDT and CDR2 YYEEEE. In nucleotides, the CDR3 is TGTGCCAGCAGCGGTCCTTCGACCAGGGGACCTGAAGCTTTCTTT. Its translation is CASSGPSTRGPEAFF.

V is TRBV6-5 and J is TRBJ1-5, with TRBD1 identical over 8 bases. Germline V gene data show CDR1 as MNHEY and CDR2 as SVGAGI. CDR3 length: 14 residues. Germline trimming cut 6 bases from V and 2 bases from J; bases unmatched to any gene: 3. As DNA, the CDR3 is TGTGCCAGCAGGGACAGGGAGGGCAATCAGCCCCAGCATTTT. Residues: CASRDREGNQPQHF.

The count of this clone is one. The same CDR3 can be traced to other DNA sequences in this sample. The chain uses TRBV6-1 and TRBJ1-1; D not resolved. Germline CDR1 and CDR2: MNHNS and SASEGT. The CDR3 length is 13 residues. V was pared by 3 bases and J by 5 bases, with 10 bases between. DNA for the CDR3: TGTGCCAGCAGTGAGGCCCGAGGGACTGAAGCTTTCTTT. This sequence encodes CASSEARGTEAFF.

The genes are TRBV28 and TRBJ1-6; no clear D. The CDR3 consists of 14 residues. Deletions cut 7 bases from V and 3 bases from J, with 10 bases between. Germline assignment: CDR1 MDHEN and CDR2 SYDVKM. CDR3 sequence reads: CASNPRHYNSPLHF. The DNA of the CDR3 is TGTGCCAGCAACCCCAGACACTATAATTCACCCCTCCACTTT.

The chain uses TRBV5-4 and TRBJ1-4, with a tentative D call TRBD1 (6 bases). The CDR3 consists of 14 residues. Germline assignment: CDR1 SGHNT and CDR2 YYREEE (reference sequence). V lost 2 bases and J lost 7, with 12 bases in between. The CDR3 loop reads CASSFWGPGEKLFF. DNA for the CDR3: TGTGCCAGCAGCTTTTGGGGGCCTGGTGAAAAACTGTTTTTT.

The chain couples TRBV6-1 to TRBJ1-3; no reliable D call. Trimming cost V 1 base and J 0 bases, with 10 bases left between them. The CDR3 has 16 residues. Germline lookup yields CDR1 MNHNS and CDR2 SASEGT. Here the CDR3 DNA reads TGTGCCAGCAGTGAAGGGTTACGGTTCTCTGGAAACACCATATATTTT. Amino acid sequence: CASSEGLRFSGNTIYF.

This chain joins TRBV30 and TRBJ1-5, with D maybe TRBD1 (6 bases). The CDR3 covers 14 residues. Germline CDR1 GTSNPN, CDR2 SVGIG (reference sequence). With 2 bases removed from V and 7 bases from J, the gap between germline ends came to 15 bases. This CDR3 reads CAWSRGGFGQPQHF. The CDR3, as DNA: TGTGCCTGGAGTAGGGGGGGGTTCGGACAGCCCCAGCATTTT.

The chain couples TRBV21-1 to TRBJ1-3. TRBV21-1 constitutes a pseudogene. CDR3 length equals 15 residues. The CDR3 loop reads CASSPLPAPGNTIYF. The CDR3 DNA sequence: TGTGCCAGCAGCCCACTACCGGCCCCTGGAAACACCATATATTTT.

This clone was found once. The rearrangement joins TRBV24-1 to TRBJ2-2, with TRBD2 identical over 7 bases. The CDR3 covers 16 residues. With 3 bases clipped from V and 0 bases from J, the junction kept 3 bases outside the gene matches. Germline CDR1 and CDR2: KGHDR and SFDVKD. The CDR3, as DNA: TGTGCCACCAGTGATGGTGGGGGGGCGAACACCGGGGAGCTGTTTTTT. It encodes CATSDGGGANTGELFF.

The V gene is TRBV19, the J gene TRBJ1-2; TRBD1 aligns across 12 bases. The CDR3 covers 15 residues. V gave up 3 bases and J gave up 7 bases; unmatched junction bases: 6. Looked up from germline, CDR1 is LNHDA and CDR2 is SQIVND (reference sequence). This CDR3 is CASSMMGQGAFGYTF. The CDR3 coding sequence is TGTGCCAGTAGTATGATGGGACAGGGGGCGTTTGGCTACACCTTC.

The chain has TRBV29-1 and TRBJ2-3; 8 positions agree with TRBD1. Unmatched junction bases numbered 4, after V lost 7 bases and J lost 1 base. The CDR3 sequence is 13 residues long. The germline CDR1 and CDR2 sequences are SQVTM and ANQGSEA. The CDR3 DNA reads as TGCAGCGCTTCAGGGGGCGGCACAGATACGCAGTATTTT. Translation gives CSASGGGTDTQYF.

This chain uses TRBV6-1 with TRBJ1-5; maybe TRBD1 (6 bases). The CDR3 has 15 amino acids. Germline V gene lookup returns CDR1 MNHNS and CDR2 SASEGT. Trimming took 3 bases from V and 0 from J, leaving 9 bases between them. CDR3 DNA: TGTGCCAGCAGTGACAGGGGCTATAGCAATCAGCCCCAGCATTTT. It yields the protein CASSDRGYSNQPQHF.

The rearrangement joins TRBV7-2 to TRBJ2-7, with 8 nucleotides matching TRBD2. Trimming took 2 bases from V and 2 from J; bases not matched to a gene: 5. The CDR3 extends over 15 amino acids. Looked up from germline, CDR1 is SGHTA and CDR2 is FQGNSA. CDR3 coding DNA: TGTGCCAGCAGCTTATGGCGGGGGGAAACCTACGAGCAGTACTTC. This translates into CASSLWRGETYEQYF.

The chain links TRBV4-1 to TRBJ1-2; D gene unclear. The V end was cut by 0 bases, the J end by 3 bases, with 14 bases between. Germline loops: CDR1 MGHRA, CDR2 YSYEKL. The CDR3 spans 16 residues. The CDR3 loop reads CASSQENNRIDYGYTF. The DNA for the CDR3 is TGCGCCAGCAGCCAAGAAAATAACCGCATAGACTATGGCTACACCTTC.

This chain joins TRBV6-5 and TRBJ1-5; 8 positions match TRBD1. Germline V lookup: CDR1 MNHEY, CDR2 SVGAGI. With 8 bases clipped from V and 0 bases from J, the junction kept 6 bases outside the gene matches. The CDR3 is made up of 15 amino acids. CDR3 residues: CASAQGAGSNQPQHF. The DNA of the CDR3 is TGTGCCAGCGCCCAGGGGGCGGGTAGCAATCAGCCCCAGCATTTT.

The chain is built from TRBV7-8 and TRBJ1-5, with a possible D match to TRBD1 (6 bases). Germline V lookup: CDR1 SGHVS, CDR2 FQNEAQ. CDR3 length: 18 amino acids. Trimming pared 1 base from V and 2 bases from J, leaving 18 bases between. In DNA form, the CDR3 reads TGTGCCAGCAGCTTAGGCCTTCAGGGGATGATGGGCAATCAGCCCCAGCATTTT. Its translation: CASSLGLQGMMGNQPQHF.

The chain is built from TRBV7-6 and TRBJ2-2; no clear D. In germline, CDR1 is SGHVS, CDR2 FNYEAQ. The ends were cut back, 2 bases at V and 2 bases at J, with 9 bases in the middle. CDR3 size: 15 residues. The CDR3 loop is CASSLNARNTGELFF. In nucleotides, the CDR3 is TGTGCCAGCAGCTTAAACGCCAGAAACACCGGGGAGCTGTTTTTT.

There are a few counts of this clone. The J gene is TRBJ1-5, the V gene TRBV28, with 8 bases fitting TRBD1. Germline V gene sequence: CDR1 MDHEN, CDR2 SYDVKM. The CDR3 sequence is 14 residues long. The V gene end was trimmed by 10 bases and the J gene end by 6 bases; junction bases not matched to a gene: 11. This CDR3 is CATWEAGGTQPQHF. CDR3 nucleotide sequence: TGTGCCACCTGGGAGGCAGGGGGCACTCAGCCCCAGCATTTT.

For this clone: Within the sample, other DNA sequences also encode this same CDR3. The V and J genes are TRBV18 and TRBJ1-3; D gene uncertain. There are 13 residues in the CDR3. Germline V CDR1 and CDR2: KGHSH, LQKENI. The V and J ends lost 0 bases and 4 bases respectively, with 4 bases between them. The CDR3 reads CASSPPQGNTIYF. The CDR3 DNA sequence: TGTGCCAGCTCACCACCCCAGGGAAACACCATATATTTT.

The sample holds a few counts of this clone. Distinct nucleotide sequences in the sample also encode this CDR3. The CDR3 DNA sequence: TGTGCCAGCAGCTTAGCCCCGGGAGGGACAGGGTCTAATCAGCCCCAGCATTTT. It codes for CASSLAPGGTGSNQPQHF. V usage is TRBV7-2 and J usage is TRBJ1-5; the match to TRBD1 covers 9 bases. The CDR3 totals 18 residues. The junction had 10 bases not matched to a gene; V was cut back by 0 bases and J by 4 bases. CDR1 and CDR2 from the germline V gene are SGHTA and FQGNSA.

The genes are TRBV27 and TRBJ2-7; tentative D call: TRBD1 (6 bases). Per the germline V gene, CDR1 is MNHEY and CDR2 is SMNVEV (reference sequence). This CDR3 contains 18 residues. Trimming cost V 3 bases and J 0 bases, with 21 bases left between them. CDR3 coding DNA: TGTGCCAGCAGTTTGTTTGGAAGGGGACACTCTTTCTCCTACGAGCAGTACTTC. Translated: CASSLFGRGHSFSYEQYF.

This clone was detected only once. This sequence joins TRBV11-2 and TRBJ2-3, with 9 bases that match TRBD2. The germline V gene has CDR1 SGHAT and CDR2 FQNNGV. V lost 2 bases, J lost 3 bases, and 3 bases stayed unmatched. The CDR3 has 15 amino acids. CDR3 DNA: TGTGCCAGCAGCTTACTAGCGGGAAAGACAGATACGCAGTATTTT. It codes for CASSLLAGKTDTQYF.

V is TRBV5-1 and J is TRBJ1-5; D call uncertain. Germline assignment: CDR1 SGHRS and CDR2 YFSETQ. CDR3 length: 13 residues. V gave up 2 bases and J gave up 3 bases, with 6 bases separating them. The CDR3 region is CASSFGDNQPQHF. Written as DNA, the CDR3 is TGCGCCAGCAGCTTCGGGGACAATCAGCCCCAGCATTTT.

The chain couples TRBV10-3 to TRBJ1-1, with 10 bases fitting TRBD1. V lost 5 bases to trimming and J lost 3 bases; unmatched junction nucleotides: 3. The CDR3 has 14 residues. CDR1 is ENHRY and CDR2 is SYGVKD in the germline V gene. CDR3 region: CAISRQGADTEAFF. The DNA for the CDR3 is TGTGCCATCAGTAGACAGGGGGCGGACACTGAAGCTTTCTTT.

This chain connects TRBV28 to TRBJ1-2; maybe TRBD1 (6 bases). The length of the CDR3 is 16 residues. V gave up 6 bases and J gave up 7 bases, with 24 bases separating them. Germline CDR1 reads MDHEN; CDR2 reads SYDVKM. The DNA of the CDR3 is TGTGCCAGCAGGACCCCCGGGGGGCGCGGAGGGGCTGGCTACACCTTC. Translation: CASRTPGGRGGAGYTF.